These T cell receptor beta chains were read from a single sample in a study of T cell responses to AZD1222 COVID-19 vaccine. Profiled with immunoSEQ multiplex PCR; TCRdb holds only in-frame clones, not every one. Of roughly 82,000 clones detected, around 83% appear once; the ten largest clones hold approximately 13%. Sequenced material: peripheral blood, taken on day 0 of AZD1222 vaccination. Receptor source: an adult in good health. Both conserved end residues are part of each CDR3. The D gene is left open where the match is weak. Part of the rows lack a size; the others show once, few, many or a class for expanded clones.

j_call d_call v_call clone_size cdr3_aa cdr3_nt
TRBJ1-1 . TRBV25-1 . CASRLGGGETEAFF TGTGCCAGCAGGCTCGGGGGGGGTGAGACTGAAGCTTTCTTT
TRBJ1-4 . TRBV4-3 . CASSQRGWNRLNEKLFF TGCGCCAGCAGCCAAAGAGGTTGGAACAGGCTTAATGAAAAACTGTTTTTT
TRBJ1-5 . TRBV6-6 . CASIDSNQPQHF TGTGCCAGCATCGATAGCAATCAGCCCCAGCATTTT
TRBJ1-2 . TRBV5-1 . CASSLGGVGANYGYTF TGCGCCAGCAGCTTGGGAGGGGTTGGGGCTAACTATGGCTACACCTTC
TRBJ1-2 TRBD1 TRBV2 . CASSPDRLGYGYTF TGTGCCAGCAGCCCGGACAGGCTTGGCTATGGCTACACCTTC
TRBJ1-1 TRBD1 TRBV19 . CASTDRATGEAFF TGTGCCAGCACCGACAGGGCCACAGGAGAAGCTTTCTTT
TRBJ2-3 . TRBV4-3 . CASSQRLDFTDTQYF TGCGCCAGCAGCCAACGACTGGATTTCACAGATACGCAGTATTTT
TRBJ1-2 . TRBV7-3 . CASSLGGEYGYTF TGTGCCAGCAGCTTGGGAGGGGAGTATGGCTACACCTTC
TRBJ1-1 . TRBV6-5 once CASSPAFEANTEAFF TGTGCCAGCAGTCCCGCCTTCGAAGCGAACACTGAAGCTTTCTTT
TRBJ1-1 TRBD1 TRBV9 . CASSGARGMNTEAFF TGTGCCAGCAGCGGGGCCAGGGGGATGAACACTGAAGCTTTCTTT
TRBJ2-5 . TRBV5-1 . CASSLAPAQETQYF TGCGCCAGCAGCTTGGCGCCAGCCCAAGAGACCCAGTACTTC
TRBJ2-3 . TRBV28 . CASSPHGVEDTQYF TGTGCCAGCAGCCCCCACGGGGTCGAAGATACGCAGTATTTT
TRBJ2-5 . TRBV9 . CAAVPAETQYF TGTGCCGCGGTCCCTGCAGAGACCCAGTACTTC
TRBJ1-1 . TRBV2 . CASSVDTEAFF TGTGCCAGCAGTGTGGACACTGAAGCTTTCTTT
TRBJ1-2 . TRBV6-5 . CASSYSQGRETYGYTF TGTGCCAGCAGTTACTCCCAGGGGAGGGAAACGTATGGCTACACCTTC
TRBJ1-6 . TRBV7-2 . CASSLGAGENSPLHF TGTGCCAGCAGCTTGGGGGCAGGGGAAAATTCACCCCTCCACTTT
TRBJ1-2 . TRBV20-1 . CSATGSGYTF TGCAGTGCTACAGGGTCTGGCTACACCTTC
TRBJ1-5 . TRBV2 few CASSEPHQPQHF TGTGCCAGCAGTGAACCCCATCAGCCCCAGCATTTT
TRBJ1-1 . TRBV19 . CASSGPPAFF TGTGCCAGTAGTGGGCCGCCGGCTTTCTTT
TRBJ2-2 . TRBV9 few CASSVVRGGELFF TGTGCCAGCAGCGTAGTACGGGGCGGGGAGCTGTTTTTT
TRBJ2-7 . TRBV29-1 . CSVAGPGDEQYF TGCAGCGTCGCGGGGCCTGGGGACGAGCAGTACTTC
TRBJ2-1 TRBD2 TRBV7-3 . CASSSSGAYNEQFF TGTGCCAGCAGCTCTAGCGGGGCTTACAATGAGCAGTTCTTC